This T cell receptor beta chain is from a study of blood T cell repertoires in COVID-19. Turning to the study itself: The United States, Italy and Spain provided the acute and convalescent COVID-19 samples.

The V and J ends lost 0 bases and 4 bases respectively, with 7 bases between them. CDR1 and CDR2 (germline): LNHNV, YYDKDF (reference sequence). This CDR3 is built from 13 residues. Exposed enrollees had met someone with a PCR-confirmed or clinician-diagnosed COVID-19 case at some point within the 2 weeks before study entry. TCRdb's table, derived via immunoSEQ multiplex PCR, lists solely in-frame clones and lacks some. Of approximately 270,000 clones in the sample, approximately 90% were seen once. The chain recombines TRBV15 with TRBJ2-7, with D hard to call. This TCR was sampled from a man aged 35-49 years who had been exposed to COVID-19. The specimen was PBMCs or T cells enriched from blood (not recorded which). The CDR3 sequence is CATSRDKEYEQYF. The CDR3 nucleotides are TGTGCCACCAGCAGAGATAAAGAGTACGAGCAGTACTTC.